Below, 32 T cell receptor beta chains from the same sample are listed, as sequenced in a study of blood T cell repertoires in COVID-19. Clones were sequenced by immunoSEQ multiplex PCR, and TCRdb holds only the in-frame ones, with some missing. The sample includes about 360,000 clones, approximately 86% of them seen just once. The sequenced sample consisted of peripheral blood. The receptors derive from a woman aged 60-75 years with COVID-19, enrolled during active disease.

The V gene is TRBV7-6, the J gene TRBJ2-5; TRBD2 matches 9 bases. The germline V gene has CDR1 SGHVS and CDR2 FNYEAQ. The CDR3 contains 17 residues. V shed 5 bases, J shed 4 bases, and the junction held 14 bases outside the gene matches. The CDR3 region is CASSLGAGGPGRETQYF. The CDR3 DNA reads TGTGCCAGCAGCCTCGGAGCGGGGGGTCCGGGTCGAGAGACCCAGTACTTC.

V usage is TRBV9 and J usage is TRBJ2-7; 8 bases are a match to TRBD1. V lost 3 bases to trimming and J lost 3 bases; unmatched junction nucleotides: 5. Germline V lookup: CDR1 SGDLS, CDR2 YYNGEE. This CDR3 comprises 14 residues. The CDR3 region is CASSARDRNYEQYF. As DNA, the CDR3 is TGTGCCAGCAGCGCCCGGGACAGGAACTACGAGCAGTACTTC.

This clone was counted between two and nine times. The chain links TRBV5-1 to TRBJ1-5; D is uncertain. Germline lookup yields CDR1 SGHRS and CDR2 YFSETQ. V lost 4 bases, J lost 3 bases, and 11 bases lay in between. The CDR3 runs to 14 residues. CDR3 in DNA: TGCGCCAGCAGCCTGGACGGTGACAATCAGCCCCAGCATTTT. It codes for CASSLDGDNQPQHF.

V and J are TRBV7-9 and TRBJ2-1; 16 bases line up with TRBD2. The CDR3 length is 17 residues. Germline CDR1 SEHNR, CDR2 FQNEAQ (reference sequence). V was clipped by 5 bases and J by 7 bases; unmatched bases: 8. The CDR3 DNA sequence: TGTGCCAGCAGCACCTCGGGACTAGCGGGGGGGCGAAATGAGCAGTTCTTC. Amino acid sequence: CASSTSGLAGGRNEQFF.

This chain joins TRBV5-4 and TRBJ2-5; D might be TRBD1 (6 bases). Germline CDR1 reads SGHNT; CDR2 reads YYREEE (reference sequence). Trimming removed 1 base at V and 4 bases at J, with 11 bases between. CDR3 length: 14 residues. Written as DNA, the CDR3 is TGTGCCAGCAGCTTGACGTCACAGGGAGAGACCCAGTACTTC. The encoded protein is CASSLTSQGETQYF.

In regard to this clone: Within the sample, other DNA sequences also encode this same CDR3. CDR3 nucleotide sequence: TGTGCCAGCAGCTTTGGACAGGGAGAAGCTTTCTTT. This gives the protein CASSFGQGEAFF. This sequence joins TRBV7-3 and TRBJ1-1, with TRBD1 matching over 8 bases. Germline V CDR1 and CDR2: SGHTA, FQGTGA. Losses at the gene ends were 3 bases for V and 8 bases for J; bases not matched to a gene: 2. The CDR3 consists of 12 residues.

V is TRBV10-3 and J is TRBJ1-2; TRBD1 is a possible D gene (6 bases). The CDR3 totals 14 residues. Germline V gene sequence: CDR1 ENHRY, CDR2 SYGVKD. V lost 11 bases and J lost 6, with 22 bases in between. The CDR3 nucleotides read TGTGCCGTAACAACAGGGTTGGGGGACGATGGCTACACCTTC. The encoded protein is CAVTTGLGDDGYTF.

V gene TRBV7-9 combines with J gene TRBJ1-2; D ambiguous. The CDR3 runs to 10 residues. V was shortened by 4 bases and J by 6 bases, with 3 bases between the two germline ends. Germline assignment: CDR1 SEHNR and CDR2 FQNEAQ (reference sequence). For the CDR3, the DNA is TGTGCCAGCAGCTCCAATGGCTACACCTTC. This gives the protein CASSSNGYTF.

The chain joins TRBV11-3 to TRBJ2-7; 7 bases map to TRBD1. The CDR3 is made up of 14 amino acids. V was pared by 4 bases and J by 6 bases, with 9 bases of the junction left unmatched. Germline values: CDR1 SGHNT, CDR2 YENEEA. In DNA form, the CDR3 reads TGTGCCAGCAGCTCTAGGACAGGTTTGGGCGAGCAGTACTTC. It translates to CASSSRTGLGEQYF.

This rearrangement joins TRBV6-5 to TRBJ1-4, with TRBD1 identical over 7 bases. The J segment lost 6 bases and the V segment lost 8 bases, leaving 9 bases of the junction unmatched. Germline V gene data show CDR1 as MNHEY and CDR2 as SVGAGI. CDR3 size: 14 residues. CDR3 in amino acids: CASAETGRDEKLFF. For the CDR3, the DNA is TGTGCCAGCGCGGAGACAGGGAGAGATGAAAAACTGTTTTTT.

This rearrangement joins TRBV11-3 to TRBJ2-7, with 13 bases aligning to TRBD2. With V trimmed by 5 bases and J by 4 bases, 8 bases remained unmatched. The V gene's germline CDR1 is SGHNT and CDR2 YENEEA. The CDR3 is 16 residues long. In nucleotides, the CDR3 is TGTGCCAGCAGCCCCGGGACTAGCGGGGCTCTATACGAGCAGTACTTC. Encoded protein: CASSPGTSGALYEQYF.

Remarks on this clone: At the DNA level, this CDR3 is encoded by other sequences in the same sample as well. The rearrangement links TRBV6-5 to TRBJ2-5; D unresolved. The germline V gene encodes CDR1 MNHEY and CDR2 SVGAGI. The CDR3 has 13 residues. Trimming pared 0 bases from V and 5 bases from J, leaving 7 bases between. CDR3 sequence reads: CASSYSPLETQYF. The CDR3 DNA reads TGTGCCAGCAGTTACTCCCCTCTCGAGACCCAGTACTTC.

This sequence joins TRBV6-2 or TRBV6-3 and TRBJ1-2, with D tentatively TRBD1 (6 bases). The CDR3 runs to 15 residues. CDR1 and CDR2 (germline): MNHEY, SVGEGT. The V end was cut by 5 bases, the J end by 2 bases, with 15 bases between. The CDR3 region is CASSVWGPGNYGYTF. CDR3 in DNA: TGTGCCAGCAGTGTCTGGGGGCCCGGGAACTATGGCTACACCTTC.

The chain recombines TRBV18 with TRBJ1-2, with D hard to call. Per the germline V gene, CDR1 is KGHSH and CDR2 is LQKENI. The ends were cut back, 6 bases at V and 1 base at J, with 12 bases in the middle. The CDR3 runs to 14 residues. The CDR3 is CASSPGLINYGYTF. The CDR3 nucleotides read TGTGCCAGCTCCCCGGGATTGATTAACTATGGCTACACCTTC.

The chain combines TRBV2 with TRBJ2-5; D possibly corresponds to TRBD2 (7 bases). Germline V gene data show CDR1 as SNHLY and CDR2 as FYNNEI. Trimming took 4 bases from V and 5 from J, leaving 14 bases between them. This CDR3 has 14 residues. The CDR3 spells CASSGRRGLETQYF. The CDR3 region has the DNA TGTGCCAGCAGTGGACGGCGGGGGCTGGAGACCCAGTACTTC.

The V and J genes are TRBV7-9 and TRBJ2-7; no reliable D call. The germline CDR1 and CDR2 sequences are SEHNR and FQNEAQ (reference sequence). Trimming took 2 bases from V and 5 from J, leaving 4 bases between them. This CDR3 comprises 11 residues. This chain's CDR3 is CASSLSHEQYF. CDR3 nucleotide sequence: TGTGCCAGCAGCTTAAGCCACGAGCAGTACTTC.

The chain combines TRBV27 with TRBJ1-4; D not resolved. The CDR3 is 14 residues long. Germline V gene lookup returns CDR1 MNHEY and CDR2 SMNVEV (reference sequence). Between the trimmed V and J ends, which lost 4 bases and 2 bases, there was a span of 8 bases. The CDR3 DNA reads TGTGCCAGCAGTTCGCGGGGTACTAATGAAAAACTGTTTTTT. It codes for CASSSRGTNEKLFF.

V is TRBV9 and J is TRBJ2-2; 12 bases line up with TRBD2. The germline gives CDR1 SGDLS, CDR2 YYNGEE. The CDR3 contains 16 residues. J gave up 6 bases and V 3 bases, and 6 bases lay outside the gene matches. The CDR3 DNA is TGTGCCAGCAGCGCTCTAGCGGGGGGGCCCGCCGGGGAGCTGTTTTTT. Residues: CASSALAGGPAGELFF.

J is TRBJ2-7 and V is TRBV7-2; 8 bases agree with TRBD1. After removal of 1 base from V and 6 bases from J, the junction contained 5 bases not matched to a gene. Looked up from germline, CDR1 is SGHTA and CDR2 is FQGNSA. The CDR3 has 14 amino acids. CDR3 in amino acids: CASSLGTGPLEQYF. The CDR3 nucleotides read TGTGCCAGCAGCTTAGGGACAGGGCCCCTCGAGCAGTACTTC.

This chain connects TRBV19 to TRBJ2-5; perhaps TRBD1 as D (5 bases). CDR1 is LNHDA and CDR2 is SQIVND in the germline V gene (reference sequence). The CDR3 extends over 14 amino acids. The V and J ends lost 5 bases and 6 bases respectively, with 16 bases between them. Here the CDR3 DNA reads TGTGCCAGTAGTCCCTCAGGGTTGCAGAAGACCCAGTACTTC. It specifies CASSPSGLQKTQYF.

V and J are TRBV11-3 and TRBJ1-1; 8 bases are a match to TRBD1. Trimming at V came to 4 bases and at J to 4 bases, leaving 14 bases not matched to a gene. The CDR3 is 17 amino acids. CDR1 is SGHNT and CDR2 is YENEEA in the germline V gene. The CDR3 DNA reads TGTGCCAGCAGCTCCAGGGGGCTTGAGCGTTTTAGCACTGAAGCTTTCTTT. Translating gives CASSSRGLERFSTEAFF. Variable domain in full (rest from reference TRBV11-3 and TRBJ1-1): EAGVVQSPRYKIIEKKQPVAFWCNPISGHNTLYWYLQNLGQGPELLIRYENEEAVDDSQLPKDRFSAERLKGVDSTLKIQPAELGDSAVYLCASSSRGLERFSTEAFFGQGTRLTVV.

This clone was seen only a few times. The J gene is TRBJ2-1, the V gene TRBV19, with D perhaps matching TRBD2 (5 bases). Germline V gives CDR1 LNHDA, CDR2 SQIVND (reference sequence). V was clipped by 2 bases and J by 4 bases, with 12 bases between them. The CDR3 totals 15 residues. DNA of the CDR3: TGTGCCAGTAGTATAAAAGAGGGTTCTTACAATGAGCAGTTCTTC. The encoded protein is CASSIKEGSYNEQFF.

The chain combines TRBV18 with TRBJ1-1, with D possibly being TRBD1 (6 bases). The germline CDR1 and CDR2 sequences are KGHSH and LQKENI. V lost 3 bases and J lost 7, with 12 bases in between. This CDR3 region has 13 residues. The CDR3 DNA is TGTGCCAGCTCACCCCTTGGACAGCTTGAAGCTTTCTTT. Translation: CASSPLGQLEAFF.

This sequence joins TRBV30 and TRBJ1-4; D not certain. Germline values: CDR1 GTSNPN, CDR2 SVGIG (reference sequence). The CDR3 contains 14 residues. Trimming removed 2 bases from V and 7 bases from J, with 14 bases in between. CDR3 coding DNA: TGTGCCTGGAGTTCCGGATTATCGGGTGAAAAACTGTTTTTT. It yields the protein CAWSSGLSGEKLFF.

The chain is built from TRBV3-1 (or the pseudogene TRBV3-2) and TRBJ2-5; 10 bases line up with TRBD2. Germline V CDR1 and CDR2: LGHDT, YNNKEL (reference sequence). CDR3 length: 15 amino acids. V trimming: 4 bases; J trimming: 1 base; junction bases outside the gene matches: 3. The CDR3 protein is CASSLTSGVQETQYF. In DNA form, the CDR3 reads TGTGCCAGCAGCCTTACTAGCGGGGTCCAAGAGACCCAGTACTTC.

This chain connects TRBV20-1 to TRBJ1-1; possibly TRBD1 for D (5 bases). The V gene's germline CDR1 is DFQATT and CDR2 SNEGSKA (reference sequence). Trimming took off 3 bases at V and 4 bases at J, with 9 bases between the two ends. The CDR3 length is 12 residues. The CDR3 bases are TGCAGTGCTAGTGGGGGGGTCACTGAAGCTTTCTTT. Its translation is CSASGGVTEAFF.

The chain carries TRBV9 and TRBJ2-2; D uncertain. V was shortened by 0 bases and J by 2 bases, with 5 bases between the two germline ends. The CDR3 consists of 14 residues. Per germline, CDR1 SGDLS and CDR2 YYNGEE. The CDR3 sequence is CASSVGANTGELFF. CDR3 bases: TGTGCCAGCAGCGTAGGGGCAAACACCGGGGAGCTGTTTTTT.

This chain joins TRBV10-3 and TRBJ1-1, with 8 bases aligning to TRBD1. This CDR3 is 13 amino acids long. The germline CDR1 and CDR2 sequences are ENHRY and SYGVKD. Trimming cost V 10 bases and J 1 base; bases outside gene matches: 5. CDR3 in amino acids: CASGTGENTEAFF. CDR3 sequence (DNA): TGTGCCAGCGGGACAGGAGAGAACACTGAAGCTTTCTTT.

The chain uses TRBV7-2 and TRBJ1-4; perhaps TRBD1 as D (5 bases). Trimming removed 2 bases from V and 0 bases from J, with 7 bases in between. CDR1 is SGHTA and CDR2 is FQGNSA in the germline V gene. There are 15 residues in the CDR3. As DNA, the CDR3 is TGTGCCAGCAGCTTATTGACAGCAACTAATGAAAAACTGTTTTTT. Translated: CASSLLTATNEKLFF. The variable domain in full, completed from reference TRBV7-2 and TRBJ1-4, reads GAGVSQSPSNKVTEKGKDVELRCDPISGHTALYWYRQSLGQGLEFLIYFQGNSAPDKSGLPSDRFSAERTGGSVSTLTIQRTQQEDSAVYLCASSLLTATNEKLFFGSGTQLSVL.

The chain has TRBV5-3 and TRBJ1-6; 7 bases match TRBD1. TRBV5-3 is an ORF, with its function uncertain. This CDR3 contains 18 residues. Germline trimming cut 0 bases from V and 8 bases from J; bases unmatched to any gene: 14. CDR3 bases: TGTGCCAGAAGCTTGGTTGTGTCGGGCAGGGGGTATGATTCACCCCTCCACTTT. It translates to CARSLVVSGRGYDSPLHF.

The chain uses TRBV5-6 and TRBJ2-7; perhaps TRBD1 as D (6 bases). The CDR3 has 15 residues. Trimming took off 1 base at V and 6 bases at J, with 17 bases between the two ends. Germline V gene lookup returns CDR1 SGHDT and CDR2 YYEEEE. The CDR3 loop reads CASSLRGSMGAEQYF. Written as DNA, the CDR3 is TGTGCCAGCAGCTTGAGAGGGTCAATGGGGGCCGAGCAGTACTTC.

The rearrangement uses TRBV12-3 or TRBV12-4 and TRBJ2-3; D is perhaps TRBD2 (6 bases). The V end was cut by 4 bases, the J end by 6 bases, with 11 bases between. CDR3 length: 13 residues. For the CDR3, the DNA is TGTGCCAGCAGTTACAGGACTATCGATACGCAGTATTTT. Translation gives CASSYRTIDTQYF.